This T cell receptor beta chain was observed in a study of blood T cells in healthy people across ages. It was with a sample-barcoded 5' primer and a J-beta primer mix that a second PCR of about 7 to 12 cycles was run. TCRdb itself ran the 5' RACE reads through MiXCR, one entry per CDR3 protein. In the table there are some 940,000 distinct CDR3 sequences, about 29% of which are singletons. V was cut by 1 base and J by 5 bases, with 20 bases left in between. The CDR3 covers 17 residues. CDR1 is LGHNA and CDR2 is YSLEER in the germline V gene. The sample was also reused in another study, on T cells of mothers and their children.

V usage is TRBV4-3 and J usage is TRBJ1-1, with D possibly TRBD1 on 5 matching bases. The sequenced material came from blood. This clonotype was sampled from a woman aged 40 to 49 in good health. CDR3 coding DNA: TGCGCCAGCAGCCAAGGATGGCCCGCAGCCTCAGGGACTGAAGCTTTCTTT. It yields the protein CASSQGWPAASGTEAFF.